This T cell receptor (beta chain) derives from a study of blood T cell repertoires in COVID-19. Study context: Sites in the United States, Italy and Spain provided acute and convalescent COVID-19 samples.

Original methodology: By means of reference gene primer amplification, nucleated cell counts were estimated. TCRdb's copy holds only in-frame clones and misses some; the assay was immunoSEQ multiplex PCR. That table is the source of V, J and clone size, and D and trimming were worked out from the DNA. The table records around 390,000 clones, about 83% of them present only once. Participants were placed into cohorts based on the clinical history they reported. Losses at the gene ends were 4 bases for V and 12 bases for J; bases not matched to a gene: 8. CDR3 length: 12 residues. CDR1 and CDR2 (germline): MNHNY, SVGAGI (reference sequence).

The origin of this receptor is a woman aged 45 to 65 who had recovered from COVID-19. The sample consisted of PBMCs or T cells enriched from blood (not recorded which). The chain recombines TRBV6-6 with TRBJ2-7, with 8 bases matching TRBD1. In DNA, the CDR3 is TGTGCCAGCAGTTCTTCAGGGACAGGTTTGTACTTC. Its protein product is CASSSSGTGLYF.